This T cell receptor beta chain was sequenced for a study of OX40 agonist ivuxolimab in advanced cancers. Sequencing was performed with immunoSEQ multiplex PCR; in TCRdb, only in-frame clones are kept and a portion is missing. This table has 30,000 to 40,000 clones, about 88% appearing once. V was clipped by 0 bases and J by 7 bases; unmatched bases: 15. Per germline, CDR1 SGHRS and CDR2 YFSETQ. This CDR3 has 17 residues. V gene TRBV5-1 combines with J gene TRBJ2-5; 7 bases agree with TRBD1. Specimen: CD4+ or CD8+ T cells sorted from blood, collected in a trial of the OX40 agonist ivuxolimab. This sequence originates from an adult with an advanced solid tumor such as melanoma, head and neck, liver or kidney cancer. The CDR3 nucleotides are TGCGCCAGCAGCTTGGGAACCGGGACAGTGGACCAAAGGACCCAGTACTTC. Translated, it gives CASSLGTGTVDQRTQYF.